Below, 17 T cell receptor beta chains from the same sample are listed, as sequenced in a study of blood T cell repertoires in COVID-19. Assay used: immunoSEQ multiplex PCR; TCRdb lists only in-frame clones, some missing. The sample lists some 150,000 clones, about four fifths seen once, with 1.6% in the top ten. The sample comprised peripheral blood. The receptors originated from a human donor in a cohort sampled during active COVID-19.

The chain has TRBV24-1 and TRBJ1-1, with 9 bases matching TRBD1. This CDR3 spans 14 amino acids. The ends lost 3 bases at V and 6 bases at J; junction bases unmatched: 4. Per the germline V gene, CDR1 is KGHDR and CDR2 is SFDVKD. CDR3 in DNA: TGTGCCACCAGTGATGTCGGGGACAGGGCTGAAGCTTTCTTT. This codes for CATSDVGDRAEAFF.

To note about this clone: Other DNA sequences in this sample translate to the same CDR3. This chain connects TRBV5-1 to TRBJ2-3; D is undetermined. With 0 bases removed from V and 1 base from J, the gap between germline ends came to 6 bases. CDR3 length equals 14 residues. Germline V gene data show CDR1 as SGHRS and CDR2 as YFSETQ. CDR3 sequence reads: CASSLVAGTDTQYF. The DNA for the CDR3 is TGCGCCAGCAGCTTGGTCGCAGGCACAGATACGCAGTATTTT.

The chain recombines TRBV5-1 with TRBJ2-1; 10 bases fit TRBD2. Germline V lookup: CDR1 SGHRS, CDR2 YFSETQ. This CDR3 contains 16 residues. The V gene end was trimmed by 5 bases and the J gene end by 7 bases; junction bases not matched to a gene: 12. The chain's CDR3 is CASRRGGTSASNEQFF. The CDR3 nucleotides read TGCGCCAGCAGACGAGGTGGGACTAGCGCCTCTAATGAGCAGTTCTTC.

This chain links TRBV27 with TRBJ2-3; TRBD2 matches at 7 bases. The germline CDR1 and CDR2 sequences are MNHEY and SMNVEV (reference sequence). V was pared by 5 bases and J by 1 base, with 6 bases of the junction left unmatched. This CDR3 is built from 15 residues. The chain's CDR3 is CASSRSGIGTDTQYF. CDR3 DNA: TGTGCCAGCAGTCGAAGCGGGATCGGCACAGATACGCAGTATTTT.

This chain links TRBV19 with TRBJ2-3; no clear D. The germline V gene has CDR1 LNHDA and CDR2 SQIVND (reference sequence). The ends were cut back, 6 bases at V and 0 bases at J, with 13 bases in the middle. The CDR3 has 15 residues. CDR3 DNA: TGTGCCAGTAGCCCCGACTGGTCTAGCACAGATACGCAGTATTTT. This codes for CASSPDWSSTDTQYF.

The J gene is TRBJ2-3, the V gene TRBV10-2, with 9 positions matching TRBD2. Germline CDR1 WSHSY, CDR2 SAAADI. The V gene end was trimmed by 6 bases and the J gene end by 1 base; junction bases not matched to a gene: 2. The CDR3 has 14 amino acids. CDR3 in DNA: TGCGCCAGCAGCCGGACTAGCGGCACAGATACGCAGTATTTT. Protein sequence: CASSRTSGTDTQYF.

This clone came up a few times. Germline is not matched at one junction end, which may reflect a read error. The V and J genes are TRBV6-5 and TRBJ2-3; 9 bases fit TRBD2. This CDR3 region has 15 residues. CDR1 and CDR2 (germline): MNHEY, SVGAGI. CDR3 bases: TGCGCCAGTCAACTAGCGGGCCTGGGGGGGGATACGCAGTATTTT. It yields the protein CASQLAGLGGDTQYF.

The chain recombines TRBV5-1 with TRBJ2-7; 9 bases agree with TRBD1. Trimming took 1 base from V and 3 from J; bases not matched to a gene: 8. CDR3 length: 16 amino acids. Germline lookup yields CDR1 SGHRS and CDR2 YFSETQ. The CDR3 sequence: CASSLSLPGQGYEQYF. The CDR3 bases are TGCGCCAGCAGCTTGTCCCTTCCGGGACAGGGCTACGAGCAGTACTTC.

The chain carries TRBV5-1 and TRBJ2-5, with TRBD2 identical over 7 bases. CDR3 size: 13 residues. Germline V gene sequence: CDR1 SGHRS, CDR2 YFSETQ. V gave up 7 bases and J gave up 1 base; unmatched junction bases: 4. The CDR3 nucleotides are TGCGCCAGCGGGTTAGCGGGCCAAGAGACCCAGTACTTC. This codes for CASGLAGQETQYF. The full variable domain, completed using reference TRBV5-1 and TRBJ2-5, is KAGVTQTPRYLIKTRGQQVTLSCSPISGHRSVSWYQQTPGQGLQFLFEYFSETQRNKGNFPGRFSGRQFSNSRSEMNVSTLELGDSALYLCASGLAGQETQYFGPGTRLLVL.

This sequence joins TRBV27 and TRBJ2-7, with D hard to call. This CDR3 contains 13 residues. CDR1 MNHEY and CDR2 SMNVEV come from the germline V gene (reference sequence). Trimming cost V 3 bases and J 3 bases, with 9 bases left between them. The CDR3 nucleotides read TGTGCCAGCAGTTTGGGCCGAAACTACGAGCAGTACTTC. Translated, it gives CASSLGRNYEQYF.

The chain is built from TRBV28 and TRBJ1-1; 8 nucleotides line up with TRBD1. The CDR3 extends over 14 amino acids. Looked up from germline, CDR1 is MDHEN and CDR2 is SYDVKM. V lost 3 bases to trimming and J lost 6 bases; unmatched junction nucleotides: 6. Here the CDR3 DNA reads TGTGCCAGCAGTTTGCCAGGGGGCACATCTGAAGCTTTCTTT. This codes for CASSLPGGTSEAFF. The full variable domain, its missing parts supplied by reference TRBV28 and TRBJ1-1, is DVKVTQSSRYLVKRTGEKVFLECVQDMDHENMFWYRQDPGLGLRLIYFSYDVKMKEKGDIPEGYSVSREKKERFSLILESASTNQTSMYLCASSLPGGTSEAFFGQGTRLTVV.

V gene TRBV7-3 combines with J gene TRBJ2-1; 9 bases are shared with TRBD2. CDR3 length: 13 amino acids. Germline assignment: CDR1 SGHTA and CDR2 FQGTGA. The J segment lost 9 bases and the V segment lost 5 bases, leaving 5 bases of the junction unmatched. The DNA for the CDR3 is TGTGCCAGCAGCCAAAGGACTAGCGTTGAGCAGTTCTTC. Residues: CASSQRTSVEQFF. Filled out from reference TRBV7-3 and TRBJ2-1, the complete variable domain reads GAGVSQTPSNKVTEKGKYVELRCDPISGHTALYWYRQSLGQGPEFLIYFQGTGAADDSGLPNDRFFAVRPEGSVSTLKIQRTERGDSAVYLCASSQRTSVEQFFGPGTRLTVL.

The rearrangement joins TRBV7-3 to TRBJ2-1; D perhaps matches TRBD2 (5 bases). The V gene lost 2 bases and the J gene lost 7 bases, with 15 bases spanning the gap. Germline assignment: CDR1 SGHTA and CDR2 FQGTGA. CDR3 length: 15 amino acids. The CDR3 coding sequence is TGTGCCAGCAGCTTAGGAGTGGGAGTCAGGAATGAGCAGTTCTTC. Its translation: CASSLGVGVRNEQFF.

This rearrangement joins TRBV5-8 to TRBJ2-4; TRBD1 might be the D (6 bases). Trimming shortened V by 2 bases and J by 7 bases, and 10 bases separated the two germline ends. The CDR3 has 13 amino acids. Germline values: CDR1 SGHTS, CDR2 YDEGEE. CDR3 DNA: TGTGCCAGCAGCTTAGTGAGGGGGAACATTCAGTACTTC. Its translation is CASSLVRGNIQYF.

The table lists this clone with a few counts. V usage is TRBV28 and J usage is TRBJ2-5, with 9 positions matching TRBD2. The CDR3 consists of 15 residues. V lost 4 bases and J lost 6; bases outside the gene matches: 9. Germline V gives CDR1 MDHEN, CDR2 SYDVKM. CDR3 DNA: TGTGCCAGCAGTTCGACTAGCGGTAGAGTTAAGACCCAGTACTTC. Protein: CASSSTSGRVKTQYF.

In this sample, this clone turned up once. The chain carries TRBV3-1 (or the pseudogene TRBV3-2) and TRBJ1-1, with 7 bases that match TRBD1. The CDR3 covers 16 residues. Trimming cost V 4 bases and J 0 bases; bases outside gene matches: 8. CDR1 is LGHDT and CDR2 is YNNKEL in the germline V gene (reference sequence). The CDR3 nucleotides read TGTGCCAGCAGCCCGATTGAGGACAGGTTGAACACTGAAGCTTTCTTT. It yields the protein CASSPIEDRLNTEAFF.

The J gene is TRBJ1-5, the V gene TRBV10-3; 9 bases are shared with TRBD1. The junction had 8 bases not matched to a gene; V was cut back by 5 bases and J by 6 bases. Germline V gives CDR1 ENHRY, CDR2 SYGVKD. CDR3 size: 15 residues. The CDR3 is CAISQTGGEGQPQHF. The DNA for the CDR3 is TGTGCCATCAGTCAGACAGGGGGAGAAGGTCAGCCCCAGCATTTT.